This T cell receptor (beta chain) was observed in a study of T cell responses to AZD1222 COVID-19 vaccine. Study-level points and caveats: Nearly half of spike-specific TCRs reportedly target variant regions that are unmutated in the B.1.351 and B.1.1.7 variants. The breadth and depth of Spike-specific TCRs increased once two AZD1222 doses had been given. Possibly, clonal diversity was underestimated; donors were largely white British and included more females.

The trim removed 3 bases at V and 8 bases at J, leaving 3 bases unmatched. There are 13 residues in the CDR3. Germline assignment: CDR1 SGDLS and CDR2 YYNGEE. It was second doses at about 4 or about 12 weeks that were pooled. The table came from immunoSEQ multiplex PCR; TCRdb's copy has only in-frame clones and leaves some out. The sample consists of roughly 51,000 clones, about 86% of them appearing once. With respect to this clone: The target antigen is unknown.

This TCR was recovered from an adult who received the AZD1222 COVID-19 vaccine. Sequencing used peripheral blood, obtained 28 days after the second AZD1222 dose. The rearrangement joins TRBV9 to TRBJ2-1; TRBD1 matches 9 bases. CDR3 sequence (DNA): TGTGCCAGCAGCGGGACAGGGGAGCATGAGCAGTTCTTC. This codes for CASSGTGEHEQFF. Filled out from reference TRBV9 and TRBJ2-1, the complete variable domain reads DSGVTQTPKHLITATGQRVTLRCSPRSGDLSVYWYQQSLDQGLQFLIQYYNGEERAKGNILERFSAQQFPDLHSELNLSSLELGDSALYFCASSGTGEHEQFFGPGTRLTVL.